Shown below are 15 T cell receptor beta chains from a single sample sequenced in a study of metastatic and nonmetastatic thyroid tumors. Not a single patient had been given any form of treatment at any point before undergoing thyroid surgery. Via MiXCR, TCRdb re-called the PCR reads. The sample has around 30,000 clones, 14% to 15% seen once. The sequencing input was blood. The receptors here all came from a male donor with papillary thyroid cancer or a benign thyroid nodule (not recorded which). Some clones in this sample may be carry-over from other donors' samples.

This clone was recorded many times. The chain joins TRBV7-9 to TRBJ2-5, with 8 bases matching TRBD2. This CDR3 is 14 amino acids long. The junction had 9 bases not matched to a gene; V was cut back by 7 bases and J by 5 bases. Germline lookup yields CDR1 SEHNR and CDR2 FQNEAQ (reference sequence). In DNA form, the CDR3 reads TGTGCCAGCATCCCGGGACTAGGGCGGGAGACCCAGTACTTC. Its translation is CASIPGLGRETQYF.

This clone showed up just a few times. The chain has TRBV6-1 and TRBJ2-7; D call uncertain. Deletions cut 5 bases from V and 2 bases from J, with 19 bases between. The germline V gene has CDR1 MNHNS and CDR2 SASEGT. The CDR3 is 16 residues long. CDR3 residues: CASSLGGYNEPYEQYF. The CDR3 coding sequence is TGTGCCAGCAGTCTCGGCGGCTATAACGAACCCTACGAGCAGTACTTC.

Here the CDR3 reads CASSADTTDTQYF. CDR3 DNA: TGTGCCAGCAGTGCGGACACCACAGATACGCAGTATTTT. V and J are TRBV6-4 and TRBJ2-3; D perhaps matches TRBD1 (5 bases). This CDR3 is 13 amino acids long. The V gene's germline CDR1 is MRHNA and CDR2 SNTAGT. V was cut by 4 bases and J by 2 bases, with 7 bases left in between.

Only a few counts were recorded for this clone. This chain joins TRBV19 and TRBJ1-4; D unresolved. The CDR3 runs 14 residues. Germline CDR1 and CDR2: LNHDA and SQIVND (reference sequence). The ends were cut back, 6 bases at V and 8 bases at J, with 16 bases in the middle. CDR3 region: CASSPTRTMEKLFF. For the CDR3, the DNA is TGTGCCAGTAGCCCGACACGAACCATGGAAAAACTGTTTTTT.

This clone was seen ten or more times. This chain links TRBV11-1 with TRBJ1-2, with D unclear. This CDR3 contains 17 residues. The V gene lost 5 bases and the J gene lost 4 bases, with 23 bases spanning the gap. Germline assignment: CDR1 SGHAT and CDR2 FQDESV (reference sequence). The chain's CDR3 is CASSPHSGFNGVYGYTF. Written as DNA, the CDR3 is TGTGCCAGCAGCCCCCACTCCGGATTCAATGGAGTCTATGGCTACACCTTC.

The table lists this clone with many counts. The chain has TRBV19 and TRBJ2-3; 13 nucleotides match TRBD2. The CDR3 loop spans 15 amino acids. Trimming at V came to 4 bases and at J to 5 bases, leaving 3 bases not matched to a gene. Per the germline V gene, CDR1 is LNHDA and CDR2 is SQIVND (reference sequence). The CDR3 nucleotides are TGTGCCAGTAGTACGGGACTAGCGGGAAGAGATACGCAGTATTTT. This sequence encodes CASSTGLAGRDTQYF.

The sample holds many counts of this clone. V usage is TRBV30 and J usage is TRBJ2-7; D unclear. Trimming pared 1 base from V and 6 bases from J, leaving 13 bases between. Germline V gene lookup returns CDR1 GTSNPN and CDR2 SVGIG (reference sequence). This CDR3 region has 13 residues. This chain's CDR3 is CAWSGPVRGEQYF. As DNA, the CDR3 is TGTGCCTGGAGTGGCCCGGTCCGTGGCGAGCAGTACTTC.

At least ten counts were recorded for this clone. The junction departs from the called germline gene at one end, perhaps through a read error. The J gene is TRBJ1-1, the V gene TRBV10-3; 10 nucleotides agree with TRBD1. CDR1 ENHRY and CDR2 SYGVKD come from the germline V gene. The CDR3 loop spans 14 amino acids. CDR3 sequence: CAIRGQGEYTEVFF. The CDR3 bases are TGTGCCATCAGAGGACAGGGGGAGTACACTGAAGTTTTCTTT.

This clone occurred many times. The chain recombines TRBV18 with TRBJ2-4; TRBD1 agrees at 9 bases. Germline CDR1 is KGHSH and CDR2 is LQKENI. V lost 3 bases to trimming and J lost 1 base; unmatched junction nucleotides: 4. The CDR3 covers 16 residues. CDR3 sequence (DNA): TGTGCCAGCTCACCGCCGGACAGGGGTGCCAAAAACATTCAGTACTTC. Protein sequence: CASSPPDRGAKNIQYF.

Ten or more counts support this clone. V and J are TRBV9 and TRBJ1-2; 9 bases are a match to TRBD1. The CDR3 covers 14 residues. Germline CDR1 and CDR2: SGDLS and YYNGEE. Losses at the gene ends were 4 bases for V and 3 bases for J; bases not matched to a gene: 4. CDR3 bases: TGTGCCAGCAGCCCGGGACAGGGCTACTATGGCTACACCTTC. Protein product: CASSPGQGYYGYTF.

This clone occurred many times. V and J are TRBV28 and TRBJ2-1, with 8 positions matching TRBD2. Trimming cost V 2 bases and J 4 bases; bases outside gene matches: 4. CDR3 size: 15 residues. Per germline, CDR1 MDHEN and CDR2 SYDVKM. The CDR3 nucleotides read TGTGCCAGCAGTTTAGCGGCGGGAGGTTACAATGAGCAGTTCTTC. Translated: CASSLAAGGYNEQFF.

This clone was seen many times. The rearrangement joins TRBV20-1 to TRBJ1-2; 7 nucleotides line up with TRBD1. Germline V gene sequence: CDR1 DFQATT, CDR2 SNEGSKA (reference sequence). The CDR3 runs 13 residues. V lost 3 bases to trimming and J lost 6 bases; unmatched junction nucleotides: 7. This chain's CDR3 is CSARIRQGDGYTF. The CDR3 DNA is TGCAGTGCTAGGATAAGACAGGGCGATGGCTACACCTTC.

The sample holds many counts of this clone. The chain recombines TRBV5-1 with TRBJ2-7; D not certain. There are 12 residues in the CDR3. The V and J ends lost 2 bases and 5 bases respectively, with 8 bases between them. Germline CDR1 is SGHRS and CDR2 is YFSETQ. The CDR3 region is CASSLTSHEQYF. The CDR3 DNA reads TGCGCCAGCAGCTTAACATCCCACGAGCAGTACTTC.

This clone was detected only a few times. This chain connects TRBV27 to TRBJ2-1; D uncertain. CDR3 size: 15 residues. Trimming removed 6 bases from V and 0 bases from J, with 12 bases in between. From germline, CDR1 is MNHEY and CDR2 SMNVEV (reference sequence). The CDR3 here is CASSGSESSYNEQFF. The CDR3 nucleotides read TGTGCCAGCAGCGGATCGGAGAGCTCCTACAATGAGCAGTTCTTC.

A few counts support this clone. The V and J genes are TRBV5-4 and TRBJ1-1; D not resolved. The CDR3 spans 14 residues. Trimming pared 3 bases from V and 0 bases from J, leaving 9 bases between. CDR1 SGHNT and CDR2 YYREEE come from the germline V gene (reference sequence). CDR3 DNA sequence: TGTGCCAGCAGCTCGCCACCCTTGAACACTGAAGCTTTCTTT. Translated: CASSSPPLNTEAFF.